What follows are 9 T cell receptor beta chains derived from one specimen sequenced in a study of preoperative IRX-2 immunotherapy in early breast cancer. This sample's treatment: preoperative locoregional IRX-2 cytokine immunotherapy. Some clones are missing from TCRdb's copy, which holds only in-frame ones; the method was immunoSEQ multiplex PCR. The sample has roughly 1,200 clones, around 75% seen once; the top ten hold more than 9.5%. Sequenced material: normal tissue next to the tumor, taken from a patient treated with IRX-2 immunotherapy. All receptors derive from a human donor with breast cancer.

This clone was counted only a few times. V usage is TRBV29-1 and J usage is TRBJ2-3; no reliable D call. Germline V lookup: CDR1 SQVTM, CDR2 ANQGSEA. The CDR3 has 13 residues. The V end was cut by 4 bases, the J end by 6 bases, with 14 bases between. CDR3 sequence: CSVGLSSGDTQYF. CDR3 in DNA: TGCAGCGTTGGACTGTCGTCTGGGGATACGCAGTATTTT.

This chain connects TRBV11-3 to TRBJ1-3, with a possible D match to TRBD1 (5 bases). Per germline, CDR1 SGHNT and CDR2 YENEEA. The CDR3 has 16 residues. The V and J ends lost 5 bases and 2 bases respectively, with 16 bases between them. The CDR3 loop reads CASSTGKRGAGNTIYF. The CDR3 DNA sequence: TGTGCCAGCAGCACAGGCAAGCGGGGAGCTGGAAACACCATATATTTT.

V usage is TRBV11-3 and J usage is TRBJ2-3; 8 bases align to TRBD1. J gave up 0 bases and V 2 bases, and 1 base lay outside the gene matches. The CDR3 spans 15 residues. Germline V gives CDR1 SGHNT, CDR2 YENEEA. DNA of the CDR3: TGTGCCAGCAGCTTAACAGGGGGAAGCACAGATACGCAGTATTTT. The encoded protein is CASSLTGGSTDTQYF.

The gene calls are TRBV2 and TRBJ1-2; tentatively, D is TRBD1 (5 bases). Germline lookup yields CDR1 SNHLY and CDR2 FYNNEI. CDR3 size: 16 residues. V lost 6 bases, J lost 2 bases, and 19 bases lay in between. Here the CDR3 reads CASSFLKTVPNYGYTF. CDR3 coding DNA: TGTGCCAGCAGCTTCCTAAAGACAGTCCCAAACTATGGCTACACCTTC.

The chain employs TRBV19 and TRBJ1-1; TRBD1 might be the D (6 bases). V was trimmed by 6 bases and J by 7 bases, leaving 18 bases between them. CDR3 length equals 14 residues. The V gene's germline CDR1 is LNHDA and CDR2 SQIVND (reference sequence). The CDR3 nucleotides read TGTGCCAGTAGCGAGGGTGGACAGCCATTTGAAGCTTTCTTT. Its protein product is CASSEGGQPFEAFF.

The chain recombines TRBV29-1 with TRBJ2-3, with D possibly matching TRBD2 (6 bases). Germline assignment: CDR1 SQVTM and CDR2 ANQGSEA. The V end lost 6 bases, the J end lost 0 bases, and 16 bases lay between the germline ends. The CDR3 runs 15 residues. CDR3 bases: TGCAGCGTAGGCCATAGCGGAGGTAGCACAGATACGCAGTATTTT. Its protein product is CSVGHSGGSTDTQYF.

The V and J genes are TRBV6-8 and TRBJ1-1, with D possibly being TRBD1 (5 bases). The CDR3 length is 14 residues. Germline lookup yields CDR1 MNHGY and CDR2 SAAAGT. V shed 5 bases and J shed 4 bases, with 14 bases lying between them. The DNA for the CDR3 is TGTGCCAGCAGTACCAGGGAGAGCATCACTGAAGCTTTCTTT. It yields the protein CASSTRESITEAFF.

In this sample, this clone turned up once. The rearrangement joins TRBV25-1 to TRBJ1-1; 8 bases are a match to TRBD1. Germline values: CDR1 MGHDK, CDR2 SYGVNS. Trimming cost V 6 bases and J 4 bases; bases outside gene matches: 4. The CDR3 totals 13 residues. CDR3 sequence: CASSRGRSTEAFF. CDR3 DNA sequence: TGTGCCAGCAGCAGGGGGCGAAGCACTGAAGCTTTCTTT.

The chain joins TRBV5-1 to TRBJ1-3; tentative D call: TRBD1 (5 bases). V lost 1 base and J 0 bases, leaving 8 bases between the germline ends. This CDR3 spans 15 amino acids. Per germline, CDR1 SGHRS and CDR2 YFSETQ. In nucleotides, the CDR3 is TGCGCCAGCAGCTTGCGGGGGGACTCTGGAAACACCATATATTTT. The encoded protein is CASSLRGDSGNTIYF.